The rows below give T cell receptor beta chains drawn from one sample of a study of shared clonotypes between healthy human individuals. The assay was immunoSEQ multiplex PCR, and TCRdb's table has in-frame clones only and misses some. The table records approximately 99,000 clones, about 71% of them present only once. Sequenced: memory CD8+ T cells sorted from blood. The receptors come from a woman aged 25 to 45 in good health. Both conserved end residues are part of each CDR3. D genes are given only for firm matches. Clone size is stated in some rows and not others, as once, few, many or a class when expanded.

TRBD1,TRBV6-6,NA,TRBJ1-1,TGTGCCAGCAGTTTACAGGGGCAGGTGTCGTCGGCTTTCTTT,CASSLQGQVSSAFF
NA,TRBV10-1,few,TRBJ1-1,TGCGCCAGCAGTGCATCTAAAACAGGGAACACTGAAGCTTTCTTT,CASSASKTGNTEAFF
NA,TRBV28,NA,TRBJ2-1,TGTGCCAGCAGTGGATACAGGGTAGTGGTTGAGCAGTTCTTC,CASSGYRVVVEQFF
NA,TRBV7-8,NA,TRBJ1-5,TGTGCCAGCAGCTTAGTGTCCTCCAATCAGCCCCAGCATTTT,CASSLVSSNQPQHF
NA,TRBV5-6,NA,TRBJ2-7,TGTGCCAGCAGCGGAAGAGTGTCCTACGAGCAGTACTTC,CASSGRVSYEQYF
NA,TRBV9,NA,TRBJ1-5,TGTGCCAGCAGCCCAGGGGACGGCAGCAATCAGCCCCAGCATTTT,CASSPGDGSNQPQHF
NA,TRBV7-9,once,TRBJ1-3,TGTGCCAGCAGCTTCGACGGGGACTCTGGAAACACCATATATTTT,CASSFDGDSGNTIYF
TRBD2,TRBV11-2,NA,TRBJ2-1,TGTGCCAGCAGCAAGGGACTAGCGGAAACCAACAATGAGCAGTTCTTC,CASSKGLAETNNEQFF
NA,TRBV6-1,many,TRBJ1-4,TGTGCCAGCAGTCCATCCGTCAGGGGTGAAAAACTGTTTTTT,CASSPSVRGEKLFF
NA,TRBV7-9,few,TRBJ2-3,TGTGCCAGCAGCAGAGAACTCAGCACAGATACGCAGTATTTT,CASSRELSTDTQYF
NA,TRBV11-2,NA,TRBJ2-4,TGTGCCAGCAGCTACTATAAACAGGCGGCCAAAAACATTCAGTACTTC,CASSYYKQAAKNIQYF
TRBD1,TRBV5-1,NA,TRBJ1-3,TGCGCCAGCAGCTTCCGGGACAGGCGAACCTCTGGAAACACCATATATTTT,CASSFRDRRTSGNTIYF
NA,TRBV5-5,few,TRBJ1-1,TGTGCCAGCAGCTTGGAATGGGGGGACACTGAAGCTTTCTTT,CASSLEWGDTEAFF
NA,TRBV6-5,NA,TRBJ1-5,TGTGCCAGCGAGAGGCGGAGCAATCAGCCCCAGCATTTT,CASERRSNQPQHF
NA,TRBV4-2,NA,TRBJ2-7,TGTGCCAGCAGCCAAGACTGGGCACGAAACTCCTACGAGCAGTACTTC,CASSQDWARNSYEQYF
NA,TRBV29-1,few,TRBJ2-7,TGCAGCGTTGGGGATCCCTACGAGCAGTACTTC,CSVGDPYEQYF
NA,TRBV5-1,NA,TRBJ2-7,TGCGCCAGCAGCTTCCAGGTCAGCTCCTACGAGCAGTACTTC,CASSFQVSSYEQYF
NA,TRBV6-5,NA,TRBJ1-3,TGTGCCAGCAGGCCAGGGGTTGGAAACACCATATATTTT,CASRPGVGNTIYF
NA,TRBV4-1,NA,TRBJ2-3,TGCGCCAGCAGCCAAGATAAATCCACAGATACGCAGTATTTT,CASSQDKSTDTQYF
TRBD1,TRBV15,NA,TRBJ1-5,TGTGCCACCAGCTTTTACAGACAGGGCCGCCGGGATCAGCCCCAGCATTTT,CATSFYRQGRRDQPQHF
TRBD1,TRBV11-2,NA,TRBJ2-7,TGTGCCAGCAGCTTATGGGACAGGGAATCCGAGCAGTACTTC,CASSLWDRESEQYF
NA,TRBV28,NA,TRBJ2-2,TGTGCCAGCAGTGCCCACACCGGGGAGCTGTTTTTT,CASSAHTGELFF
NA,TRBV7-9,few,TRBJ1-1,TGTGCCAGCAGCCGGACGGGGTCGGGCACTGAAGCTTTCTTT,CASSRTGSGTEAFF
NA,TRBV29-1,NA,TRBJ2-7,TGCAGCGTTGAATTTCCTAGGCACGAGCAGTACTTC,CSVEFPRHEQYF
NA,TRBV19,NA,TRBJ2-5,TGTGCCAGTAGTCAGGGCGGGACGGCCGGAGAGACCCAGTACTTC,CASSQGGTAGETQYF
TRBD2,TRBV2,once,TRBJ2-1,TGTGCCAGCACTCAAGGGCTAGCGGGAGGTAACAATGAGCAGTTCTTC,CASTQGLAGGNNEQFF
NA,TRBV6-4,many,TRBJ2-3,TGTGCCAGCAGTGACGGGCAGGGTGGAGCCGGTACGCAGTATTTT,CASSDGQGGAGTQYF
TRBD1,TRBV28,NA,TRBJ1-2,TGTGCCAGCAGATTCCAGGGGGCAGGTGACTATGGCTACACCTTC,CASRFQGAGDYGYTF
TRBD1,TRBV4-1,medium-sized,TRBJ2-7,TGCGCCAGCAGCCATGGACAGGGGGAGGGTTACGAGCAGTACTTC,CASSHGQGEGYEQYF
NA,TRBV29-1,NA,TRBJ2-7,TGCAGCGTTGTCCAGGAAAACTCCTACGAGCAGTACTTC,CSVVQENSYEQYF
NA,TRBV2,NA,TRBJ2-1,TGTGCCAGCAGCTTTTTTGGTGGGAGCCCCTACAATGAGCAGTTCTTC,CASSFFGGSPYNEQFF
NA,TRBV19,NA,TRBJ1-1,TGTGCCAGTAGTTCCCCCCTCGGAGAGACTGGGACTGAAGCTTTCTTT,CASSSPLGETGTEAFF
TRBD2,TRBV15,NA,TRBJ2-1,TGTGCCACCAGCGCAAGGACTAGCGGCCTAAATGAGCAGTTCTTC,CATSARTSGLNEQFF
NA,TRBV7-6,NA,TRBJ2-5,TGTGCCAGCAGCGTCCGGGTCAAAGAGACCCAGTACTTC,CASSVRVKETQYF
NA,TRBV28,NA,TRBJ1-5,TGTGCCAGCAGTTTAGACAGCTACGTCAAGGGGTACAATCAGCCCCAGCATTTT,CASSLDSYVKGYNQPQHF
TRBD2,TRBV27,once,TRBJ2-1,TGTGCCAGCAGTGCGGGAGACTACAATGAGCAGTTCTTC,CASSAGDYNEQFF
NA,TRBV4-1,NA,TRBJ1-2,TGCGCCAGCAGCCCCTCCCTGCGGGGCGCTGAGGGCTACACCTTC,CASSPSLRGAEGYTF
NA,TRBV4-1,NA,TRBJ1-4,TGCGCCAGCAGCCCACGGGTTGCGGAACGAAAACTGTTTTTT,CASSPRVAERKLFF
NA,TRBV29-1,NA,TRBJ2-1,TGCAGCGGGCTTAGTGGAGCGAGGTACAATGAGCAGTTCTTC,CSGLSGARYNEQFF
NA,TRBV4-1,NA,TRBJ1-5,TGCGCCAGCAGCCAAGATCAGAGCAATCAGCCCCAGCATTTT,CASSQDQSNQPQHF
NA,TRBV2,few,TRBJ1-1,TGTGCCAGCAGCTACCTAGAAGCTTTCTTT,CASSYLEAFF
TRBD2,TRBV6-1,NA,TRBJ2-7,TGTGCCAGCAGTCATAGGGGTGCGGGGGCCTACGAGCAGTACTTC,CASSHRGAGAYEQYF
NA,TRBV27,NA,TRBJ2-2,TGTGCCAGCAGTTTATCGATAGCCGCCCGGCATGGCGGGGAGCTGTTTTTT,CASSLSIAARHGGELFF